These 2 T cell receptor beta chains came from one sample sequenced in a study of T-cell reconstitution after alpha-beta-depleted transplantation in children (dated by TCRdb to 2015 to 2016). Library generation was performed with PCR. Sequencing instrument: Illumina HiSeq 2500. TCR libraries were prepared with molecular barcoding, using unique molecular identifiers to normalize TCRbeta repertoire quantification. TCRdb reprocessing: public reads trimmed at Q25 with fastp, clones called with MiXCR, in-frame beta chains kept. Each record represents a unique CDR3 protein, reported with the most common genes and DNA among its rows. For this sample there are roughly 200,000 distinct CDR3 sequences; roughly 7.1% appear just once. The ten largest clones add up to approximately 6% of the sample. Reading the label with the study, this specimen's treatment or condition is: allogeneic hematopoietic cell transplantation with graft depleted of TCRalphabeta T cells and CD19 B cells.

The sequencing here drew on PBMCs, taken before TCRalphabeta/CD19-depleted stem cell transplant. All receptors come from a boy aged 2-15 years with acute lymphoblastic leukemia, due to receive a stem cell transplant.

This clonotype was detected many times. The genes are TRBV20-1 and TRBJ2-3, with D uncertain. Per germline, CDR1 DFQATT and CDR2 SNEGSKA (reference sequence). Trimming stripped 5 bases from V and 0 bases from J, with 12 bases between. The CDR3 consists of 14 residues. The CDR3 DNA follows: TGCAGTGCTTACCGGGCTTCTAGCACAGATACGCAGTATTTT. It translates to CSAYRASSTDTQYF.

This clonotype was seen a handful of times. This sequence joins TRBV7-9 and TRBJ2-3, with 7 nucleotides matching TRBD2. Germline V gene data show CDR1 as SEHNR and CDR2 as FQNEAQ (reference sequence). The CDR3 sequence is 15 residues long. V gave up 5 bases and J gave up 2 bases; unmatched junction bases: 7. The DNA of the CDR3 is TGTGCCAGCAGCGTGCTCGGGGGGTCCACAGATACGCAGTATTTT. It encodes CASSVLGGSTDTQYF.